This paragraph covers one T cell receptor (beta chain) sequence. The record originates from a study of control samples from healthy donors and cancer patients. The CDR3 loop spans 15 amino acids. Germline CDR1 is MGHRA and CDR2 is YSYEKL. V gave up 2 bases and J gave up 7 bases, with 15 bases separating them. Clones were sequenced by immunoSEQ multiplex PCR, and TCRdb holds only the in-frame ones, with some missing. This table has 65,000 to 90,000 clones, around 87% appearing once. The V gene is TRBV4-1, the J gene TRBJ1-5, with D possibly matching TRBD1 (5 bases). The specimen sequenced was blood. This clonotype was obtained from a man in his forties or fifties in good health. The CDR3 coding sequence is TGCGCCAGCAGCCAACACCAGGGTTCGAGACAGCCCCAGCATTTT. Amino acid sequence: CASSQHQGSRQPQHF.